This is a list of T cell receptor beta chains from one sample in a study of blood T cell repertoires in COVID-19. This table comes from immunoSEQ multiplex PCR, and its TCRdb copy is limited to in-frame clones, with some not included. The repertoire holds 150,000 to 200,000 clones, 80% to 90% seen once, with roughly a fifth in the top ten. The specimen sequenced was peripheral blood. The receptor set was obtained from a woman older than 75 with acute or convalescent COVID-19. Both conserved end residues are part of each CDR3. The order of the fields is D gene, clone size, V gene, J gene, CDR3 DNA, CDR3 protein. D genes are given only for firm matches. Some rows mark clone size as missing; the rest say once, few, many or name a class of expanded clone.

.,.,TRBV5-4,TRBJ1-2,TGTGCCAGCAGCTTAAGGGGGTCCTATGGCTACACCTTC,CASSLRGSYGYTF
.,.,TRBV29-1,TRBJ2-1,TGCAGCACCCGAGGGCTACTCCCCTACAATGAGCAGTTCTTC,CSTRGLLPYNEQFF
.,.,TRBV2,TRBJ2-1,TGTGCCAGCAGTGTTGGAGTCGCTCGTGAGCAGTTCTTC,CASSVGVAREQFF
.,.,TRBV12-3/TRBV12-4,TRBJ1-2,TGTGCCAGCAGTTTACTCAGGGGCTATGGCTACACCTTC,CASSLLRGYGYTF
TRBD1,.,TRBV5-1,TRBJ1-4,TGCGCCAGCAGCTGGTCACAGGGGGCAGGGGAAAAACTGTTTTTT,CASSWSQGAGEKLFF
.,.,TRBV6-6,TRBJ2-7,TGTGCCAGCAGTTCCGGGCAGGGTGGTACCTACGAGCAGTACTTC,CASSSGQGGTYEQYF
.,.,TRBV7-8,TRBJ2-3,TGTGCCAGCAGCCGAGGGACCCGGAGGCGTAGTGATACGCAGTATTTT,CASSRGTRRRSDTQYF
TRBD1,.,TRBV6-2/TRBV6-3,TRBJ2-1,TGTGCCAGCAGTTCGGGACAGCGATTCTACAATGAGCAGTTCTTC,CASSSGQRFYNEQFF
.,once,TRBV6-6,TRBJ1-2,TGTGCCAGCAGTTCCACAGCAAACGGTGGCTACACCTTC,CASSSTANGGYTF
.,.,TRBV7-3,TRBJ2-2,TGTGCCAGCAGCCCGTCTAACACCGGGGAGCTGTTTTTT,CASSPSNTGELFF
TRBD1,.,TRBV28,TRBJ1-5,TGTGCCAGCCATCGCCGGACAGGGGCGGGTCAGCCCCAGCATTTT,CASHRRTGAGQPQHF
TRBD1,few,TRBV6-5,TRBJ1-1,TGTGCCAGCAGTTCAGGACAGGCCACTGAAGCTTTCTTT,CASSSGQATEAFF
TRBD1,.,TRBV29-1,TRBJ2-1,TGCAGCGTCCGGGGTTGGGTCGGAGCAGGGGGTGTTTTCATTGATGAGCAGTTCTTC,CSVRGWVGAGGVFIDEQFF
TRBD2,.,TRBV29-1,TRBJ2-7,TGCAGCGTTGGGGTCGGGGGACTAGCCTACGAGCAGTACTTC,CSVGVGGLAYEQYF
.,.,TRBV15,TRBJ1-2,TGTGCCACCAGCAGAGATCTTGTGCCAGGGCGCGTCTATGGCTACACCTTC,CATSRDLVPGRVYGYTF
TRBD2,.,TRBV2,TRBJ2-7,TGTGCCAGCACTACAGGAGTCGGACTAGCGAAGGACGAGCAGTACTTC,CASTTGVGLAKDEQYF
.,.,TRBV10-3,TRBJ1-2,TGTGCCATCAGTGAAACAGGGTTAAACTATGGCTACACCTTC,CAISETGLNYGYTF
.,.,TRBV18,TRBJ1-6,TGTGCCAGCTCACCGGCTGCGACAGCCTATAATTCACCCCTCCACTTT,CASSPAATAYNSPLHF
.,.,TRBV5-1,TRBJ2-7,TGCGCCAGCAGCTTACAGACAACAAGCTACGAGCAGTACTTC,CASSLQTTSYEQYF
.,once,TRBV12-3/TRBV12-4,TRBJ2-2,TGTGCCAGCAGCGGACAGAGCACCGGGGAGCTGTTTTTT,CASSGQSTGELFF
.,.,TRBV18,TRBJ2-3,TGTGCCAGCTCACCACGGGGGCGAGGTAGCACAGATACGCAGTATTTT,CASSPRGRGSTDTQYF
.,.,TRBV6-1,TRBJ1-1,TGTGCCAGCAGTGAATGGTACAGGGAGTACTCTGAAGCTTTCTTT,CASSEWYREYSEAFF
.,.,TRBV12-3/TRBV12-4,TRBJ1-2,TGTGCCAGCAGTCCACAGGCGAAATATGGCTACACCTTC,CASSPQAKYGYTF
.,.,TRBV10-2,TRBJ1-6,TGCGCCAGCAGTGATACAGCCGATAATTCACCCCTCCACTTT,CASSDTADNSPLHF
.,.,TRBV2,TRBJ2-1,TGTGCCAGCACCCCGGACAGTATATACAATGAGCAGTTCTTC,CASTPDSIYNEQFF
.,.,TRBV6-6,TRBJ1-1,TGTGCCAGCAGTTACGCGGGGGCTAACACTGAAGCTTTCTTT,CASSYAGANTEAFF
.,.,TRBV6-5,TRBJ1-3,TGTGCCAGCAGGGCCTCTGGAAACACCATATATTTT,CASRASGNTIYF
TRBD1,.,TRBV7-6,TRBJ2-6,TGTGCCAGCAGCCGGGGGACAGGAAAAGCAGGGGCCAACGTCCTGACTTTC,CASSRGTGKAGANVLTF
TRBD1,once,TRBV19,TRBJ1-2,TGTGCCAGTAGTGAGGCTGGGACAGGACTCTCTAACTATGGCTACACCTTC,CASSEAGTGLSNYGYTF
TRBD1,.,TRBV29-1,TRBJ1-2,TGCAGCGTTCCGGGACAGGGAGTCCATGGCTACACCTTC,CSVPGQGVHGYTF
TRBD1,few,TRBV19,TRBJ1-4,TGTGCCAGTAGAGACAGGGGGACTAATGAAAAACTGTTTTTT,CASRDRGTNEKLFF
TRBD2,.,TRBV30,TRBJ2-3,TGTGCCTGGAGTGTAGAGACTAGCTGCACAGATACGCAGTATTTT,CAWSVETSCTDTQYF
.,many,TRBV30,TRBJ2-7,TGTGCCTGGGCCGATGGAGCTTCCTACGAGCAGTACTTC,CAWADGASYEQYF
.,.,TRBV7-9,TRBJ2-7,TGTGCCAGCAGCTCGGGGACTGTAGAAACCTACGAGCAGTACTTC,CASSSGTVETYEQYF
.,.,TRBV24-1,TRBJ2-5,TGTGCCACCAGCAGGGGAGAGACCCAGTACTTC,CATSRGETQYF
TRBD1,.,TRBV5-4,TRBJ2-6,TGTGCCAGCAGCCAGGACAGGATTATTGGGGCCAACGTCCTGACTTTC,CASSQDRIIGANVLTF
TRBD2,.,TRBV5-1,TRBJ2-3,TGCGCCAGCAGCCTGTTTTTAGCGGGGGGCACAGATACGCAGTATTTT,CASSLFLAGGTDTQYF
TRBD1,.,TRBV29-1,TRBJ1-2,TGCAGCGTTGTGCGGGACAGGGGTGGTGGAGGCTACACCTTC,CSVVRDRGGGGYTF
.,.,TRBV19,TRBJ2-7,TGTGCCAGTAGTATTGGCGGCGGGGGCATTGCCTACGAGCAGTACTTC,CASSIGGGGIAYEQYF
TRBD1,.,TRBV28,TRBJ2-1,TGTGCCAGCAAGCCGGGACAGGGGTCCCATAGCTCCTACAATGAGCAGTTCTTC,CASKPGQGSHSSYNEQFF
.,.,TRBV5-5,TRBJ2-5,TGTGCCAGCAGCTTGGGCCCTAGGACAGTCAAAGAGACCCAGTACTTC,CASSLGPRTVKETQYF
TRBD1,.,TRBV5-4,TRBJ2-7,TGTGCCAGCAGCTCCTATGACAGGGTCTACGAGCAGTACTTC,CASSSYDRVYEQYF
TRBD1,.,TRBV7-9,TRBJ2-1,TGTGCCAGCAGCGGACGGGACAGCGCCTACAATGAGCAGTTCTTC,CASSGRDSAYNEQFF
.,.,TRBV18,TRBJ2-5,TGTGCCAGCTCACCCCTAAATGCGCAAGAGACCCAGTACTTC,CASSPLNAQETQYF
.,.,TRBV20-1,TRBJ1-3,TGCAGTGCCGAGACTGGAAACACCATATATTTT,CSAETGNTIYF
.,.,TRBV28,TRBJ2-2,TGTGCCAGCAGTGCCGGGACATCCCACACCGGGGAGCTGTTTTTT,CASSAGTSHTGELFF
TRBD2,.,TRBV10-1,TRBJ2-1,TGCGCCAGCAGTGATGGCGGGAGCCTCTTTCAAAAGTTCTTC,CASSDGGSLFQKFF
TRBD2,few,TRBV9,TRBJ2-1,TGTGCCAGCAGCCCCGGGACTATCTACAATGAGCAGTTCTTC,CASSPGTIYNEQFF
TRBD1,.,TRBV28,TRBJ1-5,TGTGCCAGCAGGCCAGGGGGCACGAATCAGCCCCAGCATTTT,CASRPGGTNQPQHF
TRBD2,.,TRBV7-3,TRBJ2-3,TGTGCCAGCAGCTTCGGGGGGGCCGGAGATACGCAGTATTTT,CASSFGGAGDTQYF
TRBD1,.,TRBV2,TRBJ1-5,TGTGCCAGCAGGGAAGACAGGGGGGACCATCAGCCCCAGCATTTT,CASREDRGDHQPQHF
.,.,TRBV18,TRBJ2-5,TGTGCCAGCTCCCCGATGGGGGGGGCCCAAGAGACCCAGTACTTC,CASSPMGGAQETQYF
.,.,TRBV28,TRBJ1-5,TGTGCCAGCAGTTTATCGGGGCGGGGGAGGGGTCAGCCCCAGCATTTT,CASSLSGRGRGQPQHF